This record looks at one TCR beta chain sequence and its context. The target antigen is unknown. One end of the junction does not line up with germline, which may come from a read error. These data belong to a study of cytomegalovirus exposure and HLA in healthy donors. Study-wide points: In a later analysis, at a false discovery rate of 0.05, fewer than 20,000 TCR beta sequences matched HLA alleles.

Germline CDR1 reads SGHAT; CDR2 reads FQNNGV. The CDR3 totals 15 residues. The PCR contained 60 Vbeta and 13 Jbeta primers. Produced via immunoSEQ multiplex PCR; TCRdb's table is partial and in-frame only. The sample consists of about 140,000 clones, about 80% of them appearing once. The chain has TRBV11-2 and TRBJ1-2; D possibly corresponds to TRBD1 (5 bases). What was sequenced was PBMCs. The clonotype was recovered from a man aged 40-49 years in good health and CMV-seropositive. CDR3 sequence reads: CASNLANPQGYGYTF. The CDR3 nucleotides read TGTGCCAGCAACTTAGCCAATCCTCAGGGCTATGGCTACACCTTC.